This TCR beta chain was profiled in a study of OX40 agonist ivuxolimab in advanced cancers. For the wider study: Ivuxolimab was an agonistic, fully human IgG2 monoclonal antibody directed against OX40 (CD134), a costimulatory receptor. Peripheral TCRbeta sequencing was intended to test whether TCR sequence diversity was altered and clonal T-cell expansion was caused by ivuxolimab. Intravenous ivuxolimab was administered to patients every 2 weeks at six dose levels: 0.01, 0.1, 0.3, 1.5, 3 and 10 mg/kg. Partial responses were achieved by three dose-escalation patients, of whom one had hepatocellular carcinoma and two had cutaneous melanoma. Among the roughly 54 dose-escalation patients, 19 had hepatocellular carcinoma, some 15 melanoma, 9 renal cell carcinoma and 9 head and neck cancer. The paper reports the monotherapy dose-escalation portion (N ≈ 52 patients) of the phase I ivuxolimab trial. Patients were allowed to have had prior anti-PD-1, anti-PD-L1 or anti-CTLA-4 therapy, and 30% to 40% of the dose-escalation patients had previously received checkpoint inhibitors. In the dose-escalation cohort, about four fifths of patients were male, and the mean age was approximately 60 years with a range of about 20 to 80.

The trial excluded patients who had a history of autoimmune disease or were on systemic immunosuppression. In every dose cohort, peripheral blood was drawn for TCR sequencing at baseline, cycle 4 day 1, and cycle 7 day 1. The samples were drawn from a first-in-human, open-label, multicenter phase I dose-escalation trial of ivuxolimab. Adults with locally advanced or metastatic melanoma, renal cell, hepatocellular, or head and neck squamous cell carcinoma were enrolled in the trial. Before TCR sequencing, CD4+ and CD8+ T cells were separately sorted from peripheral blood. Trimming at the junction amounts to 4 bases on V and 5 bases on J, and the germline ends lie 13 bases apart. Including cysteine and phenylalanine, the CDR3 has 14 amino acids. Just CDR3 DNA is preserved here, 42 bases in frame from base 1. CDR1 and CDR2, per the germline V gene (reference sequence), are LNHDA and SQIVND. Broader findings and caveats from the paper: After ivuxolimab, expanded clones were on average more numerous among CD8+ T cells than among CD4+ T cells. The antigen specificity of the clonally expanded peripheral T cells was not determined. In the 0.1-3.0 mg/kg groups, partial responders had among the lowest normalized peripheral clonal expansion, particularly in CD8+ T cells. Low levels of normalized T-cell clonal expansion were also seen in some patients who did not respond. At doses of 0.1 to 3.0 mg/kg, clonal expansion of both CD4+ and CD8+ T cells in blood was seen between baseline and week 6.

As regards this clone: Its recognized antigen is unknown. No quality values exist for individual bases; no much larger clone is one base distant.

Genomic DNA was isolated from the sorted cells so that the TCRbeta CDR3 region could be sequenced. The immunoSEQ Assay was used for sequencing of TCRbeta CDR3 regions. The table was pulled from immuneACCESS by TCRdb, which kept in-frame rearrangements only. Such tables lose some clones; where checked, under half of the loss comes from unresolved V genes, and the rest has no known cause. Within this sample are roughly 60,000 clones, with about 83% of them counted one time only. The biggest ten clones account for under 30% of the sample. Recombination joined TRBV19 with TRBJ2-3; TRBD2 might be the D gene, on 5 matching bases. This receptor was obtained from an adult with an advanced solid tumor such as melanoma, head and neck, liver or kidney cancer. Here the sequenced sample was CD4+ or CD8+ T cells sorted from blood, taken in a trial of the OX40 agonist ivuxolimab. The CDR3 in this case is CASSSRRAGDTQYF. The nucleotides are TGTGCCAGTAGTAGCCGAAGGGCGGGAGATACGCAGTATTTT. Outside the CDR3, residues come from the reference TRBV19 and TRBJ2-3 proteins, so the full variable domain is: DGGITQSPKYLFRKEGQNVTLSCEQNLNHDAMYWYRQDPGQGLRLIYYSQIVNDFQKGDIAEGYSVSREKKESFPLTVTSAQKNPTAFYLCASSSRRAGDTQYFGPGTRLTVL.